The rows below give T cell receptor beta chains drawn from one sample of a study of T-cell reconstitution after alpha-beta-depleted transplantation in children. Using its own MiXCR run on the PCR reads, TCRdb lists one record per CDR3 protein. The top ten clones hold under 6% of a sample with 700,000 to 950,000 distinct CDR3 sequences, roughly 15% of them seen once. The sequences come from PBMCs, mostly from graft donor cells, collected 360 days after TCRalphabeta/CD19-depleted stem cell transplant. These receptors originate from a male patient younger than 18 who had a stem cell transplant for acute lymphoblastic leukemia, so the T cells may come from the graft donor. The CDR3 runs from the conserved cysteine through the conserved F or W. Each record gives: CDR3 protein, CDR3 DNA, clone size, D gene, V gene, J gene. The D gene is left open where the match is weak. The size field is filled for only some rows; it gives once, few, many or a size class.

cdr3_aa: CASSDFTSGSLYEQYF
cdr3_nt: TGTGCCAGCAGTGACTTCACTAGCGGGAGTCTCTACGAGCAGTACTTC
clone_size: NA
d_call: TRBD2
v_call: TRBV27
j_call: TRBJ2-7

cdr3_aa: CSARTGYTEAFF
cdr3_nt: TGCAGTGCTAGGACGGGGTACACTGAAGCTTTCTTT
clone_size: many
d_call: NA
v_call: TRBV20-1
j_call: TRBJ1-1

cdr3_aa: CAWRTLGNTEAFF
cdr3_nt: TGTGCCTGGAGGACCCTAGGGAACACTGAAGCTTTCTTT
clone_size: few
d_call: NA
v_call: TRBV30
j_call: TRBJ1-1

cdr3_aa: CASSGTGLRAYSGPGELFF
cdr3_nt: TGTGCCAGCAGCGGCACAGGTCTCCGGGCCTACTCCGGCCCCGGGGAGCTGTTTTTT
clone_size: NA
d_call: NA
v_call: TRBV2
j_call: TRBJ2-2

cdr3_aa: CASSSPVGYGTDTQYF
cdr3_nt: TGTGCCAGCAGTTCCCCGGTGGGCTACGGCACAGATACGCAGTATTTT
clone_size: NA
d_call: NA
v_call: TRBV12-3/TRBV12-4
j_call: TRBJ2-3

cdr3_aa: CASSQAFTSGGSYEQYF
cdr3_nt: TGCGCCAGCAGCCAAGCTTTTACTAGCGGGGGATCCTACGAGCAGTACTTC
clone_size: NA
d_call: TRBD2
v_call: TRBV4-1
j_call: TRBJ2-7

cdr3_aa: CSGSPLAGANLNTQYF
cdr3_nt: TGCAGTGGCTCGCCTCTAGCGGGGGCAAATCTGAATACGCAGTATTTT
clone_size: few
d_call: TRBD2
v_call: TRBV20-1
j_call: TRBJ2-3

cdr3_aa: CASSHIGGSEQFF
cdr3_nt: TGTGCCAGCAGCCATATCGGTGGGTCTGAGCAGTTCTTC
clone_size: NA
d_call: NA
v_call: TRBV12-3/TRBV12-4
j_call: TRBJ2-1

cdr3_aa: CSARGATSLSYEQYF
cdr3_nt: TGCAGTGCTAGAGGGGCGACTTCCCTCTCCTACGAGCAGTACTTC
clone_size: NA
d_call: NA
v_call: TRBV20-1
j_call: TRBJ2-7

cdr3_aa: CASSLTEVVGEKLFF
cdr3_nt: TGTGCCAGCAGCCTAACGGAAGTCGTTGGTGAAAAACTGTTTTTT
clone_size: NA
d_call: NA
v_call: TRBV25-1
j_call: TRBJ1-4

cdr3_aa: CASSSILSLAGGRTGELFF
cdr3_nt: TGTGCCAGCAGCTCCATTCTGTCCCTAGCGGGAGGGAGAACCGGGGAGCTGTTTTTT
clone_size: few
d_call: TRBD2
v_call: TRBV5-6
j_call: TRBJ2-2

cdr3_aa: CASSQGLRGSLYEQYF
cdr3_nt: TGCGCCAGCAGCCAAGGACTAAGGGGGAGTCTATACGAGCAGTACTTC
clone_size: NA
d_call: NA
v_call: TRBV4-1
j_call: TRBJ2-7

cdr3_aa: CSARTPSGSNHEQYF
cdr3_nt: TGCAGTGCTAGAACCCCTAGCGGGAGTAACCACGAGCAGTACTTC
clone_size: NA
d_call: TRBD2
v_call: TRBV20-1
j_call: TRBJ2-7

cdr3_aa: CASSFPDRLWNIQYF
cdr3_nt: TGTGCCAGCAGCTTTCCGGACAGGCTATGGAACATTCAGTACTTC
clone_size: few
d_call: TRBD1
v_call: TRBV7-2
j_call: TRBJ2-4

cdr3_aa: CASRDLTGPLSYNSPLHF
cdr3_nt: TGTGCCAGCAGGGACCTGACAGGGCCCCTCTCCTATAATTCACCCCTCCACTTT
clone_size: NA
d_call: TRBD1
v_call: TRBV12-3/TRBV12-4
j_call: TRBJ1-6

cdr3_aa: CASSFFTGGTGELFF
cdr3_nt: TGTGCCAGCAGCTTCTTTACCGGGGGTACCGGGGAGCTGTTTTTT
clone_size: NA
d_call: NA
v_call: TRBV5-4
j_call: TRBJ2-2

cdr3_aa: CASNSPGGGQAFF
cdr3_nt: TGTGCCAGCAATTCCCCAGGGGGGGGACAAGCTTTCTTT
clone_size: NA
d_call: TRBD1
v_call: TRBV6-5
j_call: TRBJ1-1

cdr3_aa: CASRTEYRANTEAFF
cdr3_nt: TGTGCCAGCAGGACCGAATACAGGGCGAACACTGAAGCTTTCTTT
clone_size: few
d_call: NA
v_call: TRBV6-4
j_call: TRBJ1-1

cdr3_aa: CSAGGHYTDTQYF
cdr3_nt: TGCAGTGCTGGCGGACATTACACAGATACGCAGTATTTT
clone_size: many
d_call: NA
v_call: TRBV20-1
j_call: TRBJ2-3

cdr3_aa: CATSSPSKETRYF
cdr3_nt: TGTGCCACCAGTAGCCCGTCGAAGGAGACCCGGTACTTC
clone_size: NA
d_call: NA
v_call: TRBV24-1
j_call: TRBJ2-5

cdr3_aa: CASSFSRLGEQFF
cdr3_nt: TGTGCCAGCAGCTTTTCCCGGCTCGGGGAGCAGTTCTTC
clone_size: NA
d_call: NA
v_call: TRBV7-9
j_call: TRBJ2-1

cdr3_aa: CASSPLGTGKSSYEQYF
cdr3_nt: TGTGCCAGCAGTCCCCTTGGGACAGGGAAAAGCTCCTACGAGCAGTACTTC
clone_size: NA
d_call: TRBD1
v_call: TRBV27
j_call: TRBJ2-7

cdr3_aa: CSVEGAGGPSETQYF
cdr3_nt: TGCAGCGTTGAAGGGGCGGGAGGGCCCTCGGAGACCCAGTACTTC
clone_size: many
d_call: TRBD2
v_call: TRBV29-1
j_call: TRBJ2-5

cdr3_aa: CASSLGTGGMRETQYF
cdr3_nt: TGTGCCAGCAGCTTGGGGACAGGGGGAATGCGAGAGACCCAGTACTTC
clone_size: NA
d_call: TRBD1
v_call: TRBV7-3
j_call: TRBJ2-5

cdr3_aa: CATSPWDRDGSYEQYF
cdr3_nt: TGTGCCACCAGCCCCTGGGACAGGGATGGTTCCTACGAGCAGTACTTC
clone_size: NA
d_call: TRBD1
v_call: TRBV15
j_call: TRBJ2-7

cdr3_aa: CSASFGRGTGELFF
cdr3_nt: TGCAGTGCTAGTTTCGGGAGGGGCACCGGGGAGCTGTTTTTT
clone_size: NA
d_call: TRBD2
v_call: TRBV20-1
j_call: TRBJ2-2

cdr3_aa: CATSRDYPGKNSPLHF
cdr3_nt: TGTGCCACCAGCAGAGATTATCCAGGGAAGAATTCACCCCTCCACTTT
clone_size: many
d_call: NA
v_call: TRBV15
j_call: TRBJ1-6

cdr3_aa: CASMGGDYNSPLHF
cdr3_nt: TGTGCCAGCATGGGAGGGGACTATAATTCACCCCTCCACTTT
clone_size: NA
d_call: NA
v_call: TRBV6-1
j_call: TRBJ1-6

cdr3_aa: CSVDIGTEYEQYF
cdr3_nt: TGCAGCGTTGATATTGGGACAGAATACGAGCAGTACTTC
clone_size: few
d_call: TRBD1
v_call: TRBV29-1
j_call: TRBJ2-7

cdr3_aa: CSFPPSTKDIQYF
cdr3_nt: TGCAGTTTTCCCCCGTCCACGAAAGACATTCAGTACTTC
clone_size: few
d_call: NA
v_call: TRBV20-1
j_call: TRBJ2-4

cdr3_aa: CAIRERGSYNEQFF
cdr3_nt: TGTGCCATCAGGGAGCGGGGATCCTACAATGAGCAGTTCTTC
clone_size: NA
d_call: TRBD2
v_call: TRBV10-3
j_call: TRBJ2-1

cdr3_aa: CASSVQGVIAAFF
cdr3_nt: TGTGCCAGCAGCGTACAGGGGGTTATTGCAGCTTTCTTT
clone_size: NA
d_call: TRBD1
v_call: TRBV7-9
j_call: TRBJ1-1

cdr3_aa: CSVRLDTEAFF
cdr3_nt: TGCAGCGTACGTTTGGACACTGAAGCTTTCTTT
clone_size: many
d_call: NA
v_call: TRBV29-1
j_call: TRBJ1-1

cdr3_aa: CASSPGRENSGEAFF
cdr3_nt: TGTGCCAGCTCCCCCGGGCGGGAGAACAGTGGTGAAGCTTTCTTT
clone_size: NA
d_call: NA
v_call: TRBV18
j_call: TRBJ1-1

cdr3_aa: CASSLGLGADTQYF
cdr3_nt: TGTGCCAGCAGCTTGGGGCTGGGCGCAGATACGCAGTATTTT
clone_size: many
d_call: NA
v_call: TRBV7-3
j_call: TRBJ2-3

cdr3_aa: CASSLTPGGETQYF
cdr3_nt: TGTGCCAGCAGTTTGACCCCGGGGGGAGAGACCCAGTACTTC
clone_size: few
d_call: TRBD2
v_call: TRBV12-3/TRBV12-4
j_call: TRBJ2-5

cdr3_aa: CASSLPGLAEDTQYF
cdr3_nt: TGCGCCAGCAGCTTACCGGGACTAGCAGAGGATACGCAGTATTTT
clone_size: NA
d_call: TRBD2
v_call: TRBV5-1
j_call: TRBJ2-3

cdr3_aa: CATQLGGETQYF
cdr3_nt: TGCGCCACCCAACTAGGCGGGGAGACCCAGTACTTC
clone_size: NA
d_call: NA
v_call: TRBV10-2
j_call: TRBJ2-5

cdr3_aa: CASGRQGNYEQYF
cdr3_nt: TGCGCCAGCGGACGACAGGGCAACTACGAGCAGTACTTC
clone_size: NA
d_call: TRBD1
v_call: TRBV5-1
j_call: TRBJ2-7

cdr3_aa: CASSLYGDRSDQPQHF
cdr3_nt: TGTGCCAGCAGTTTATACGGGGATAGAAGCGATCAGCCCCAGCATTTT
clone_size: few
d_call: NA
v_call: TRBV12-3/TRBV12-4
j_call: TRBJ1-5

cdr3_aa: CSVVTGPYEQYF
cdr3_nt: TGCAGCGTTGTCACAGGCCCCTACGAGCAGTACTTC
clone_size: many
d_call: NA
v_call: TRBV29-1
j_call: TRBJ2-7

cdr3_aa: CASSLAPRIYEQYF
cdr3_nt: TGTGCCAGCAGCTTGGCACCCCGGATCTACGAGCAGTACTTC
clone_size: NA
d_call: NA
v_call: TRBV5-8
j_call: TRBJ2-7

cdr3_aa: CASSIYRADTDTQYF
cdr3_nt: TGTGCCAGCAGCATTTACAGGGCCGACACAGATACGCAGTATTTT
clone_size: few
d_call: NA
v_call: TRBV13
j_call: TRBJ2-3

cdr3_aa: CASSEGDRTYEQYF
cdr3_nt: TGTGCCAGTAGTGAGGGGGATAGGACCTACGAGCAGTACTTC
clone_size: NA
d_call: NA
v_call: TRBV19
j_call: TRBJ2-7

cdr3_aa: CASSKEPGTDLSGNQPQHF
cdr3_nt: TGTGCCAGCAGCAAAGAGCCCGGGACAGACCTTAGTGGAAATCAGCCCCAGCATTTT
clone_size: NA
d_call: NA
v_call: TRBV21-1
j_call: TRBJ1-5

cdr3_aa: CASSLDGDGTGELFF
cdr3_nt: TGTGCCAGCAGCTTGGACGGGGACGGCACCGGGGAGCTGTTTTTT
clone_size: NA
d_call: NA
v_call: TRBV5-6
j_call: TRBJ2-2

cdr3_aa: CASGREKEQFF
cdr3_nt: TGTGCCAGCGGTCGGGAGAAGGAGCAGTTCTTC
clone_size: once
d_call: NA
v_call: TRBV2
j_call: TRBJ2-1

cdr3_aa: CASSFFWTGEQAEQYF
cdr3_nt: TGTGCCAGCAGTTTCTTTTGGACAGGGGAGCAGGCCGAGCAGTACTTC
clone_size: many
d_call: TRBD1
v_call: TRBV12-3/TRBV12-4
j_call: TRBJ2-7

cdr3_aa: CASSLALVLAGVNEQFF
cdr3_nt: TGTGCCAGCAGCCTAGCCCTGGTACTAGCGGGAGTCAATGAGCAGTTCTTC
clone_size: NA
d_call: TRBD2
v_call: TRBV7-9
j_call: TRBJ2-1

cdr3_aa: CASSLVASGSHEQFF
cdr3_nt: TGTGCCAGCAGCTTAGTCGCTAGCGGGAGCCATGAGCAGTTCTTC
clone_size: few
d_call: TRBD2
v_call: TRBV7-2
j_call: TRBJ2-1

cdr3_aa: CASTGLAGDYEQYF
cdr3_nt: TGTGCCAGCACCGGACTAGCGGGAGACTACGAGCAGTACTTC
clone_size: many
d_call: TRBD2
v_call: TRBV7-6
j_call: TRBJ2-7

cdr3_aa: CASRGLYTGELFF
cdr3_nt: TGTGCCAGCAGGGGGCTGTACACCGGGGAGCTGTTTTTT
clone_size: few
d_call: NA
v_call: TRBV11-1
j_call: TRBJ2-2